This T cell receptor (beta chain) was sequenced for a study of blood T cell repertoires in COVID-19. Across the study: There were acute and convalescent COVID-19 samples, and they came from the United States, Italy and Spain.

Original handling: Reference gene primer amplification yielded estimated nucleated cell counts. Data came from immunoSEQ multiplex PCR; TCRdb stores just in-frame clones and leaves some out. The V and J calls and clone size come from that table; D and trimming were worked out from the DNA. This sample has 310,000 or so clones, with around 86% found just once. The germline V gene has CDR1 SGHTA and CDR2 FQGTGA. V trimming: 3 bases; J trimming: 3 bases; junction bases outside the gene matches: 3. The CDR3 covers 15 residues. This TCR derives from a woman aged 25 to 39 who had recovered from COVID-19. Material: peripheral blood. V usage is TRBV7-3 and J usage is TRBJ2-3, with 10 bases aligning to TRBD2. CDR3 DNA: TGTGCCAGCAGCTTGAGCGGGAGGGCGACAGATACGCAGTATTTT. It encodes CASSLSGRATDTQYF.